The source of this T cell receptor (beta chain) is a study of OX40 agonist ivuxolimab in advanced cancers. At the level of the study: Ivuxolimab, an agonist antibody against OX40 (CD134), was given to patients. Patients received ivuxolimab, an intravenous treatment, every 2 weeks at 0.01 to 10 mg/kg.

V was pared by 0 bases and J by 2 bases, with 8 bases between. Germline-derived CDR1 and CDR2 are SGHRS and YFSETQ. The CDR3 extends over 15 amino acids. Assay: immunoSEQ multiplex PCR; the TCRdb copy retains only in-frame clones and omits some. Of tens of thousands of clones in the sample, approximately 84% are singletons; the top ten hold roughly 7.3%. Study outcomes and limitations: Low levels of normalized T-cell clonal expansion also appeared in some nonresponders.

Drawing of blood for sampling happened at baseline, at cycle 4 day 1, and at cycle 7 day 1. Comments on this clone: What it recognizes is unknown.

The sample was CD4+ or CD8+ T cells sorted from blood, taken in a trial of the OX40 agonist ivuxolimab. V usage is TRBV5-1 and J usage is TRBJ1-4; no clear D. This sequence originates from an adult with an advanced solid tumor such as melanoma, head and neck, liver or kidney cancer. This CDR3 is CASSLGTVTNEKLFF. In DNA, the CDR3 is TGCGCCAGCAGCTTGGGGACGGTGACTAATGAAAAACTGTTTTTT. Full variable domain (remainder filled in from reference TRBV5-1 and TRBJ1-4): KAGVTQTPRYLIKTRGQQVTLSCSPISGHRSVSWYQQTPGQGLQFLFEYFSETQRNKGNFPGRFSGRQFSNSRSEMNVSTLELGDSALYLCASSLGTVTNEKLFFGSGTQLSVL.